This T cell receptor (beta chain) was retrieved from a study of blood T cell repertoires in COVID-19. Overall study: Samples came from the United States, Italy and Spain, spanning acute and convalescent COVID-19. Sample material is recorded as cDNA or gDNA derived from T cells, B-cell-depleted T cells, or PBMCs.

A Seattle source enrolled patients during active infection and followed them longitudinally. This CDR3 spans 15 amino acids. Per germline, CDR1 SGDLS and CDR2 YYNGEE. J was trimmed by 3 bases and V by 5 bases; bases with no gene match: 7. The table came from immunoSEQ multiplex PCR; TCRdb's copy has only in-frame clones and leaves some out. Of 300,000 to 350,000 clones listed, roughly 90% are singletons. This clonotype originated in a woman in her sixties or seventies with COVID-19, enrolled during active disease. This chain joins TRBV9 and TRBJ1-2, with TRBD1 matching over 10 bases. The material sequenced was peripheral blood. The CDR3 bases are TGTGCCAGCAGTTCCGGGACAGGGGCGGACTATGGCTACACCTTC. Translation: CASSSGTGADYGYTF.